This entry lists 7 T cell receptor beta chains sequenced from one sample in a study of cytomegalovirus exposure and HLA in healthy donors. This PCR relied on a set of 60 Vbeta primers and 13 Jbeta primers. Only in-frame clones appear in the TCRdb table, and some are missing; sequencing was by immunoSEQ multiplex PCR. The sample yields approximately 120,000 clones, 70% to 80% seen once. The sample comprised PBMCs. Receptors were obtained from a middle-aged woman in good health and CMV-seropositive.

Only one count was recorded for this clone. The chain uses TRBV28 and TRBJ2-7; 12 bases agree with TRBD2. CDR1 and CDR2 (germline): MDHEN, SYDVKM. The CDR3 totals 16 residues. Trimming at V came to 4 bases and at J to 7 bases, leaving 11 bases not matched to a gene. CDR3: CASSSHASGGAGEQYF. The DNA of the CDR3 is TGTGCCAGCAGTTCCCACGCTAGCGGGGGGGCCGGGGAGCAGTACTTC.

The genes are TRBV7-2 and TRBJ1-5; TRBD1 matches at 7 bases. From germline, CDR1 is SGHTA and CDR2 FQGNSA. V dropped 4 bases and J dropped 7; count of bases not matched to a gene: 7. The CDR3 extends over 14 amino acids. CDR3 region: CASSSYGQEQPQHF. CDR3 coding DNA: TGTGCCAGCAGCTCCTACGGACAGGAGCAGCCCCAGCATTTT. Full variable domain (missing parts from reference TRBV7-2 and TRBJ1-5): GAGVSQSPSNKVTEKGKDVELRCDPISGHTALYWYRQSLGQGLEFLIYFQGNSAPDKSGLPSDRFSAERTGGSVSTLTIQRTQQEDSAVYLCASSSYGQEQPQHFGDGTRLSIL.

The chain employs TRBV7-9 and TRBJ1-5; D unresolved. CDR1 and CDR2 (germline): SEHNR, FQNEAQ (reference sequence). Trimming pared 2 bases from V and 5 bases from J, leaving 7 bases between. CDR3 size: 13 residues. The CDR3 here is CASSLLGDQPQHF. In DNA, the CDR3 is TGTGCCAGCAGCTTACTCGGAGATCAGCCCCAGCATTTT.

This clone has only a few counts. J is TRBJ1-6 and V is TRBV19; 9 bases map to TRBD1. Germline CDR1 reads LNHDA; CDR2 reads SQIVND (reference sequence). V gave up 3 bases and J gave up 9 bases; unmatched junction bases: 6. There are 15 residues in the CDR3. CDR3 DNA sequence: TGTGCCAGTAGTATCCTACAGGGGGCAGGTTCACCCCTCCACTTT. It specifies CASSILQGAGSPLHF.

This clone showed up just a few times. The chain carries TRBV7-2 and TRBJ1-4; D remains unclear. Trimming took off 1 base at V and 8 bases at J, with 8 bases between the two ends. Germline loops: CDR1 SGHTA, CDR2 FQGNSA. The CDR3 totals 13 residues. CDR3 sequence: CASSLGAGEKLFF. The DNA for the CDR3 is TGTGCCAGCAGCTTAGGGGCGGGAGAAAAACTGTTTTTT.

The rearrangement links TRBV7-9 to TRBJ1-1; 10 bases map to TRBD1. V lost 5 bases, J lost 5 bases, and 8 bases stayed unmatched. The CDR3 is made up of 15 amino acids. The V gene's germline CDR1 is SEHNR and CDR2 FQNEAQ (reference sequence). CDR3: CASSPRDRGGTEAFF. The CDR3 bases are TGTGCCAGCAGCCCACGGGACAGGGGAGGGACTGAAGCTTTCTTT.

V is TRBV4-1 and J is TRBJ2-7; 9 bases fit TRBD2. CDR1 is MGHRA, CDR2 YSYEKL, per germline. The CDR3 runs 16 residues. J gave up 3 bases and V 0 bases, and 6 bases lay outside the gene matches. This CDR3 reads CASSQEVLAGFYEQYF. In nucleotides, the CDR3 is TGCGCCAGCAGCCAAGAGGTACTAGCGGGTTTCTACGAGCAGTACTTC.